Below are 26 T cell receptor beta chains sequenced from a single sample in a study of T-cell memory formation after mild COVID-19. TCRdb reprocessed the 5' RACE reads with MiXCR, giving one entry per CDR3 protein. The sample lists about 340,000 distinct CDR3 sequences, about 16% seen once, with about a fifth in the top ten. Sample: PBMCs or a T cell subset sorted from them (not recorded which). These receptors all come from a man younger than 35 who had mild COVID-19 (a few samples of this study predate the infection). Cell type and time point are not known.

In its sample, this clonotype was seen a few times. This rearrangement joins TRBV6-2 or TRBV6-3 to TRBJ1-1, with 8 bases matching TRBD1. V lost 4 bases to trimming and J lost 4 bases; unmatched junction nucleotides: 8. The CDR3 has 15 residues. Germline V gene sequence: CDR1 MNHEY, CDR2 SVGEGT. The CDR3 coding sequence is TGTGCCAGCAGTTGGCGACAGGGGAAAGGCACTGAAGCTTTCTTT. Protein: CASSWRQGKGTEAFF.

The chain carries TRBV6-6 and TRBJ1-1; a possible D gene is TRBD1 (6 bases). Germline V gene data show CDR1 as MNHNY and CDR2 as SVGAGI (reference sequence). CDR3 length: 15 amino acids. Trimming removed 7 bases from V and 6 bases from J, with 21 bases in between. The CDR3 DNA reads TGTGCCAGCACTCCCGGGGATACAGGGTGGGCTGAAGCTTTCTTT. It encodes CASTPGDTGWAEAFF.

This clonotype was seen repeatedly, ten times or more. The chain is built from TRBV7-9 and TRBJ2-3; TRBD2 agrees at 11 bases. The trim removed 7 bases at V and 4 bases at J, leaving 10 bases unmatched. The CDR3 is 16 residues long. Germline CDR1 is SEHNR and CDR2 is FQNEAQ (reference sequence). CDR3 residues: CASNQETSGVSDTQYF. DNA of the CDR3: TGTGCCAGCAACCAGGAGACTAGCGGGGTGTCAGATACGCAGTATTTT.

The chain couples TRBV3-1 to TRBJ2-5; D is perhaps TRBD2 (5 bases). The germline gives CDR1 LGHDT, CDR2 YNNKEL (reference sequence). Trimming cost V 1 base and J 3 bases, with 12 bases left between them. The CDR3 covers 15 residues. CDR3 residues: CASSQAPGSEETQYF. CDR3 bases: TGTGCCAGCAGCCAAGCCCCGGGGAGCGAAGAGACCCAGTACTTC.

CDR3 bases: TGCAGCATCGGGGGAGGGGACGGCTCCTACAATGAGCAGTTCTTC. This gives the protein CSIGGGDGSYNEQFF. The rearrangement uses TRBV29-1 and TRBJ2-1, with 7 bases that match TRBD2. The CDR3 consists of 15 residues. V shed 8 bases and J 0 bases; nucleotides not matched to a gene: 10. From germline, CDR1 is SQVTM and CDR2 ANQGSEA.

This clonotype was found many times. The CDR3 region has the DNA TGTGCCAGCAGTCGGCTGACAGGGATTCGCGAGCAGTACGTC. The encoded protein is CASSRLTGIREQYV. The V gene is TRBV6-2 or TRBV6-3, the J gene TRBJ2-7, with TRBD1 matching over 7 bases. The J segment lost 6 bases and the V segment lost 5 bases, leaving 10 bases of the junction unmatched. The CDR3 totals 14 residues. The germline gives CDR1 MNHEY, CDR2 SVGEGT.

The V gene is TRBV6-5, the J gene TRBJ2-2; TRBD2 might be the D (5 bases). The CDR3 runs to 15 residues. With 0 bases removed from V and 6 bases from J, the gap between germline ends came to 11 bases. In germline, CDR1 is MNHEY, CDR2 SVGAGI. The CDR3 DNA is TGTGCCAGCAGTTACTCCCCCGGGGATCCCGGGGAGCTGTTTTTT. Translating gives CASSYSPGDPGELFF.

The chain uses TRBV6-1 and TRBJ2-2, with no clear D. The CDR3 spans 14 residues. V lost 4 bases, J lost 4 bases, and 10 bases lay in between. Germline CDR1 and CDR2: MNHNS and SASEGT. CDR3 DNA: TGTGCCAGCAGTGTAGCAAGACTCACCGGGGAGCTGTTTTTT. It codes for CASSVARLTGELFF.

This clonotype was counted between two and nine times. The chain couples TRBV6-5 to TRBJ2-1; D is tentatively TRBD1 or TRBD2 (5 bases each). V was pared by 6 bases and J by 0 bases, with 12 bases between. The CDR3 loop spans 15 amino acids. Looked up from germline, CDR1 is MNHEY and CDR2 is SVGAGI. DNA of the CDR3: TGTGCCAGCAGAACGGGACCGAGCTCCTACAATGAGCAGTTCTTC. Its protein is CASRTGPSSYNEQFF.

The J gene is TRBJ2-2, the V gene TRBV11-2; D is uncertain. Looked up from germline, CDR1 is SGHAT and CDR2 is FQNNGV. V was cut by 4 bases and J by 2 bases, with 8 bases left in between. This CDR3 region has 14 residues. In DNA, the CDR3 is TGTGCCAGCAGCTCTACTTTAAACACCGGGGAGCTGTTTTTT. Translating gives CASSSTLNTGELFF.

The rearrangement joins TRBV7-3 to TRBJ2-1, with D unclear. CDR1 is SGHTA, CDR2 FQGTGA, per germline. The germline V and J ends were trimmed by 1 base and 4 bases, with 8 bases remaining between them. The CDR3 has 14 amino acids. The CDR3 nucleotides read TGTGCCAGCAGCTTAAAAGTGGGTTACAATGAGCAGTTCTTC. Translated: CASSLKVGYNEQFF. The full variable domain, rest sourced from reference TRBV7-3 and TRBJ2-1, is GAGVSQTPSNKVTEKGKYVELRCDPISGHTALYWYRQSLGQGPEFLIYFQGTGAADDSGLPNDRFFAVRPEGSVSTLKIQRTERGDSAVYLCASSLKVGYNEQFFGPGTRLTVL.

With regard to this clonotype: The missing conserved phenylalanine or tryptophan at the end of this CDR3 makes a read error likely. The V and J genes are TRBV3-1 and TRBJ2-5; possibly TRBD2 for D (6 bases). V was clipped by 7 bases and J by 5 bases, with 14 bases between them. The CDR3 extends over 13 amino acids. Germline V lookup: CDR1 LGHDT, CDR2 YNNKEL (reference sequence). Here the CDR3 DNA reads TGTGCCAGCACTCGGAGCGGAGGGGAGACCCAGTACCTC. The encoded protein is CASTRSGGETQYL.

At least ten counts were recorded for this clonotype. V is TRBV7-2 and J is TRBJ2-1; the match to TRBD2 covers 12 bases. Germline assignment: CDR1 SGHTA and CDR2 FQGNSA. V lost 5 bases and J lost 10; bases outside the gene matches: 9. The CDR3 sequence is 15 residues long. The CDR3 DNA reads as TGTGCCAGCAGCCAAACTAGCGGGGGGAGTAGGGAGCAGTTCTTC. It is translated as CASSQTSGGSREQFF.

The rearrangement joins TRBV9 to TRBJ2-1; possible D gene TRBD1, 5 bases. V lost 1 base and J lost 5, with 13 bases in between. CDR1 is SGDLS and CDR2 is YYNGEE in the germline V gene. This CDR3 contains 15 residues. CDR3 in amino acids: CASSVLGKGDNEQFF. The DNA of the CDR3 is TGTGCCAGCAGCGTACTGGGGAAAGGGGACAATGAGCAGTTCTTC. The variable domain in full, with the rest retrieved from reference TRBV9 and TRBJ2-1, is DSGVTQTPKHLITATGQRVTLRCSPRSGDLSVYWYQQSLDQGLQFLIQYYNGEERAKGNILERFSAQQFPDLHSELNLSSLELGDSALYFCASSVLGKGDNEQFFGPGTRLTVL.

This clonotype turned up a few times. This rearrangement joins TRBV5-1 to TRBJ2-2; D may be TRBD2 (6 bases). The CDR3 has 15 residues. Trimming left V 0 bases short and J 5 bases short, with 11 bases between. CDR1 is SGHRS, CDR2 YFSETQ, per germline. DNA for the CDR3: TGCGCCAGCAGCTTGGCCGCGGGACCGACCGGGGAGCTGTTTTTT. It specifies CASSLAAGPTGELFF.

This clonotype was detected a few times. The CDR3 is CATSDFRDNSGNTIYF. DNA of the CDR3: TGTGCCACCAGTGATTTCCGGGACAACTCTGGAAACACCATATATTTT. The chain carries TRBV24-1 and TRBJ1-3; perhaps TRBD1 as D (6 bases). Germline CDR1 is KGHDR and CDR2 is SFDVKD. V was clipped by 1 base and J by 0 bases, with 9 bases between them. CDR3 length: 16 residues.

This clonotype was observed at least ten times. One end of the junction is discordant with germline, which a read error may explain. The chain joins TRBV7-2 to TRBJ1-6; D uncertain. Germline assignment: CDR1 SGHTA and CDR2 FQGNSA. The CDR3 extends over 11 amino acids. The CDR3 is CASSLGSPLHF. The CDR3 DNA reads TGTGCCAGCAGTTTAGGGTCACCCCTCCACTTT. Full variable domain (outside the CDR3, taken from reference TRBV7-2 and TRBJ1-6): GAGVSQSPSNKVTEKGKDVELRCDPISGHTALYWYRQSLGQGLEFLIYFQGNSAPDKSGLPSDRFSAERTGGSVSTLTIQRTQQEDSAVYLCASSLGSPLHFGNGTRLTVT.

This clonotype has more than one count but fewer than ten. The V call is TRBV3-1, the J call TRBJ2-5; D remains unclear. Trimming stripped 0 bases from V and 7 bases from J, with 18 bases between. CDR1 and CDR2 (germline): LGHDT, YNNKEL (reference sequence). CDR3 size: 16 residues. The CDR3 DNA sequence: TGTGCCAGCAGCCAAGATCCCCAAACCCTCCTCGGGACCCAGTACTTC. This sequence encodes CASSQDPQTLLGTQYF.

This clonotype has more than one count but fewer than ten. This chain links TRBV12-3 or TRBV12-4 with TRBJ2-2, with 9 positions matching TRBD2. Unmatched junction bases numbered 6, after V lost 4 bases and J lost 6 bases. The CDR3 is 15 amino acids. In DNA form, the CDR3 reads TGTGCCAGCAGTTGGTGGCGGGGGGGCCCCGGGGAGCTGTTTTTT. Protein: CASSWWRGGPGELFF.

The rearrangement uses TRBV5-1 and TRBJ2-5; 9 bases agree with TRBD2. CDR1 and CDR2 from the germline V gene are SGHRS and YFSETQ. The CDR3 is 16 residues long. The trim removed 0 bases at V and 1 base at J, leaving 4 bases unmatched. CDR3 protein: CASSLAPTSGQETQYF. CDR3 sequence (DNA): TGCGCCAGCAGCTTGGCGCCGACTAGCGGCCAAGAGACCCAGTACTTC.

This clonotype came up a few times. The CDR3 DNA sequence: TGTGCCACCAGTGACCCTACAGGGGATAGTGAGCAGTTCTTC. Translating it yields CATSDPTGDSEQFF. The rearrangement joins TRBV24-1 to TRBJ2-1; 7 nucleotides align to TRBD1. Germline CDR1 KGHDR, CDR2 SFDVKD. V was pared by 4 bases and J by 9 bases, with 8 bases of the junction left unmatched. The CDR3 loop spans 14 amino acids.

The chain links TRBV5-1 to TRBJ1-2; TRBD1 is a possible D gene (5 bases). The CDR3 consists of 13 residues. Germline lookup yields CDR1 SGHRS and CDR2 YFSETQ. V lost 3 bases and J lost 6, with 12 bases in between. The CDR3, as DNA: TGCGCCAGCAGCTATCGCGGGGGAAATGGCTACACCTTC. This translates into CASSYRGGNGYTF.

This clonotype was observed a few times. The V call is TRBV7-6, the J call TRBJ2-7; 7 nucleotides match TRBD1. J was trimmed by 4 bases and V by 6 bases; bases with no gene match: 6. CDR1 and CDR2 from the germline V gene are SGHVS and FNYEAQ. This CDR3 comprises 13 residues. This CDR3 is CASSKSGQYEQYF. Written as DNA, the CDR3 is TGTGCCAGCAGTAAATCGGGACAGTACGAGCAGTACTTC.

In its sample, this clonotype was seen once. The chain links TRBV6-5 to TRBJ1-2; D may be TRBD1 (5 bases). The CDR3 extends over 13 amino acids. Trimming stripped 6 bases from V and 5 bases from J, with 13 bases between. CDR1 is MNHEY, CDR2 SVGAGI, per germline. CDR3 amino acids: CASRDRQSYGYTF. CDR3 coding DNA: TGTGCCAGCAGGGATCGACAGAGTTATGGCTACACCTTC.

V usage is TRBV5-6 and J usage is TRBJ1-4; 8 bases match TRBD1. The germline CDR1 and CDR2 sequences are SGHDT and YYEEEE. J was trimmed by 7 bases and V by 1 base; bases with no gene match: 6. The CDR3 extends over 15 amino acids. The CDR3 sequence is CASSLPGQGREKLFF. For the CDR3, the DNA is TGTGCCAGCAGCTTGCCCGGACAGGGACGTGAAAAACTGTTTTTT.

This clonotype was seen only a few times. The V gene is TRBV7-8, the J gene TRBJ2-7; TRBD2 matches at 7 bases. The V segment lost 7 bases and the J segment 2 bases; nucleotides outside the gene matches: 8. This CDR3 has 14 residues. The germline gives CDR1 SGHVS, CDR2 FQNEAQ. CDR3: CASTSGREPYEQYF. The DNA for the CDR3 is TGTGCCAGCACAAGCGGGCGGGAGCCCTACGAGCAGTACTTC.